A selection of T cell receptor beta chains follows, all from one sample in a study of cytomegalovirus exposure and HLA in healthy donors. Sequenced by immunoSEQ multiplex PCR; TCRdb stores in-frame clones only, minus some. The sample contains 140,000 to 150,000 clones, around 73% of which appear only once. Sequenced: PBMCs. Every receptor here comes from a female donor in good health and CMV-seronegative. The conserved cysteine and the conserved F or W are not part of the CDR3 here. Each record gives: V gene, D gene, J gene, CDR3 protein. A D gene is named only where the DNA matches it firmly.

TRBV2,-,TRBJ1-2,ASSGAVYGYT
TRBV28,-,TRBJ1-5,ASSWRGSQPQH
TRBV14,-,TRBJ2-7,ASSQDSKQAYEQY
TRBV5-8,TRBD1,TRBJ2-7,ASAGQDSYEQY
TRBV5-5,TRBD1,TRBJ1-4,ASSPSTGQGNEKLF
TRBV5-4,-,TRBJ2-3,ASSLRARATDTQY
TRBV27,TRBD2,TRBJ2-5,ASSLFSGQETQY
TRBV2,-,TRBJ2-4,ASSSGFLAKNIQY
TRBV11-3,-,TRBJ1-2,ASWPDQANYGYT
TRBV25-1,TRBD2,TRBJ2-1,ASSHSGGTSGYNEQF
TRBV27,TRBD1,TRBJ2-3,ASRVQGATHTDTQY
TRBV27,-,TRBJ1-1,ASSSSQIPMNTEAF
TRBV2,TRBD1,TRBJ2-7,ASSVDRGPDEQY
TRBV28,-,TRBJ2-7,ASRLRGTNYEQY
TRBV19,TRBD2,TRBJ2-3,ASSIVGSGRAGTDTQY
TRBV19,-,TRBJ1-1,ASKSGGITEAF
TRBV30,-,TRBJ2-7,AWSLEYEQY
TRBV7-9,TRBD2,TRBJ2-7,ASSPSLAGNYEQY
TRBV7-8,-,TRBJ2-7,ASSLGLGAGEAY
TRBV6-5,TRBD1,TRBJ2-7,ASSPPDRPGEQY
TRBV27,TRBD1,TRBJ1-5,ASSHGTGYQPQH
TRBV30,-,TRBJ1-3,AWSRQGIGNTIY
TRBV4-2,-,TRBJ1-2,ASRPEMTAIYGYT
TRBV28,-,TRBJ1-2,ASSLVQGSGYP
TRBV4-1,-,TRBJ1-6,ASSQETAGSPLH
TRBV19,TRBD1,TRBJ1-1,ASRGTNRGPGRTEAF
TRBV28,-,TRBJ2-3,ASSLVLGEDTDTQY
TRBV5-1,TRBD2,TRBJ2-2,ASSILQPGLVLAGELF
TRBV4-1,-,TRBJ2-1,ASSFPTGSYNEQF
TRBV19,-,TRBJ1-5,ASRTDTRNQPQH
TRBV7-9,-,TRBJ2-5,ASSLATAGSETQY
TRBV7-9,-,TRBJ1-3,ASSSGSSGNTIY
TRBV6-5,-,TRBJ2-1,ASRGSGYNEQF
TRBV7-2,-,TRBJ2-7,ASSPNNPGLGFYEQY
TRBV19,TRBD2,TRBJ2-3,ASSSWGLAGLDRTDTQY
TRBV2,-,TRBJ2-7,ASSNRSYEQY
TRBV7-9,TRBD1,TRBJ1-4,SSSLAGQGWEKLF
TRBV18,TRBD1,TRBJ2-2,ASSPRPGQGAGELF
TRBV5-1,-,TRBJ1-2,ASSRTGSHYGYT
TRBV28,TRBD1,TRBJ1-4,ASSLFYRGNEKLF
TRBV7-3,TRBD1,TRBJ1-3,ASSSTRRDSKYSGNTIY
TRBV7-3,-,-,ASSLGAGPSYEQY
TRBV6-1,TRBD1,TRBJ1-6,ASREGQGNSPLH
TRBV7-3,TRBD2,TRBJ2-1,ASSLMAMGGYNEQF
TRBV7-9,TRBD1,TRBJ1-2,ASSTQDRGNGYT
TRBV19,TRBD1,TRBJ2-5,ASRQGAGETQY